Detailed here is one TCR beta chain. This CDR3 has 15 residues. CDR1 SGHRS and CDR2 YFSETQ come from the germline V gene. The data are from a study of T cells expressing NK-cell markers. Study background: Serological testing identified seven of the eight sequenced donors as HCMV-seropositive and one as seronegative.

Each CDR3 protein gets one entry in TCRdb, which reprocessed the 5' RACE reads and gives no DNA. The sample has under 200,000 distinct CDR3 sequences. The clonotype was recovered from a woman aged 18 to 75 in good health. Sequenced input: blood T cells: a sorted CD56 or NKG2C T cell subset, CD4+ or CD8+ T cells, or bulk PBMC T cells (not recorded which). This sequence joins TRBV5-1 and TRBJ1-2. The CDR3 loop reads CASSFQPNGDYGYTF.